These 15 T cell receptor beta chains share one sample of origin, sequenced in a study of beta chain features in type 1 diabetes. Study-wide results and limits: Moderate yet significant TCRB CDR3 shortening was seen in Type 1 diabetes patients in all four CD4+ subsets.

TCRB transcripts that were expressed got sequenced, as all of the isolated RNA had been reverse transcribed. Some clones are missing from TCRdb's copy, which holds only in-frame ones; the method was immunoSEQ multiplex PCR. Of 310,000 or so clones listed, about 15% were seen once; the top ten hold roughly 0.015%. No antigen has been identified for these receptors. Input material: naive CD4+ T cells from blood. The receptors shown here come from a man aged 18-30 years with type 1 diabetes.

The table lists this clone with a few counts. The chain employs TRBV7-9 and TRBJ2-1; 10 bases match TRBD2. The CDR3 contains 16 residues. Germline V gene lookup returns CDR1 SEHNR and CDR2 FQNEAQ (reference sequence). The V and J ends lost 5 bases and 6 bases, in that order; junction bases with no gene match: 10. The CDR3 sequence: CASSPRRLAGPNEQFF. In DNA form, the CDR3 reads TGTGCCAGCAGCCCTAGGAGACTAGCGGGTCCCAATGAGCAGTTCTTC.

This clone was detected a few times. The chain joins TRBV6-5 to TRBJ2-3, with D perhaps TRBD2 (6 bases). CDR3 size: 14 residues. From germline, CDR1 is MNHEY and CDR2 SVGAGI. V shed 2 bases and J shed 4 bases, with 10 bases lying between them. The CDR3 reads CASSYRGKADTQYF. The CDR3, as DNA: TGTGCCAGCAGTTACCGGGGGAAGGCAGATACGCAGTATTTT.

This clone was counted a few times. The chain is built from TRBV6-1 and TRBJ2-1, with D hard to call. Germline CDR1 is MNHNS and CDR2 is SASEGT. This CDR3 has 16 amino acids. V dropped 1 base and J dropped 5 bases, with 15 bases sitting between them. CDR3 protein: CASSEVIHRLNNEQFF. As DNA, the CDR3 is TGTGCCAGCAGTGAAGTTATACACAGATTAAACAATGAGCAGTTCTTC.

On this clone: An end of the junction differs from the germline gene, which may be a read error. The chain is built from TRBV4-1 and TRBJ2-1; 7 bases agree with TRBD1. The germline V gene has CDR1 MGHRA and CDR2 YSYEKL. The CDR3 is 17 residues long. DNA of the CDR3: TGCGCCAGCAGCCAAGATCAAACAGGGGCCTCCAACAATGAGCAGTTCTTC. Its translation: CASSQDQTGASNNEQFF.

This clone came up a few times. The chain couples TRBV7-2 to TRBJ2-6, with a weak D call TRBD1 (5 bases). Trimming cost V 5 bases and J 0 bases, with 8 bases left between them. The CDR3 is 15 residues long. Germline loops: CDR1 SGHTA, CDR2 FQGNSA. The chain's CDR3 is CASSPTVSGANVLTF. The CDR3 DNA follows: TGTGCCAGCAGCCCGACAGTCTCTGGGGCCAACGTCCTGACTTTC. The whole variable domain, remainder taken from reference TRBV7-2 and TRBJ2-6, is GAGVSQSPSNKVTEKGKDVELRCDPISGHTALYWYRQSLGQGLEFLIYFQGNSAPDKSGLPSDRFSAERTGGSVSTLTIQRTQQEDSAVYLCASSPTVSGANVLTFGAGSRLTVL.

The J gene is TRBJ1-2, the V gene TRBV7-9, with D unresolved. V shed 3 bases and J shed 7 bases, with 9 bases lying between them. CDR1 is SEHNR and CDR2 is FQNEAQ in the germline V gene (reference sequence). There are 12 residues in the CDR3. Written as DNA, the CDR3 is TGTGCCAGCAGCTTCTTGATGGCTGGCTACACCTTC. Translation: CASSFLMAGYTF.

The chain links TRBV27 to TRBJ2-7, with D unclear. The length of the CDR3 is 13 residues. The V gene lost 5 bases and the J gene lost 0 bases, with 8 bases spanning the gap. Germline V gene lookup returns CDR1 MNHEY and CDR2 SMNVEV (reference sequence). CDR3 in DNA: TGTGCCAGCAGTCCTCACAACTCCTACGAGCAGTACTTC. It codes for CASSPHNSYEQYF.

The chain uses TRBV27 and TRBJ2-1; 8 nucleotides agree with TRBD2. With V trimmed by 3 bases and J by 7 bases, 17 bases remained unmatched. The germline V gene has CDR1 MNHEY and CDR2 SMNVEV (reference sequence). The CDR3 is made up of 18 amino acids. CDR3 sequence: CASSLRAGVPILLNEQFF. Written as DNA, the CDR3 is TGTGCCAGCAGTTTGAGAGCGGGGGTCCCGATCCTACTGAATGAGCAGTTCTTC.

This clone came up a few times. The chain combines TRBV9 with TRBJ2-1, with D possibly being TRBD2 (6 bases). Germline V gene data show CDR1 as SGDLS and CDR2 as YYNGEE. V was clipped by 10 bases and J by 6 bases, with 14 bases between them. This CDR3 spans 12 amino acids. CDR3 in DNA: TGTGCCCCCCGACTAGAGGTCAATGAGCAGTTCTTC. Its translation is CAPRLEVNEQFF.

The rearrangement uses TRBV21-1 and TRBJ1-1; the table's D call, TRBD1, has no DNA check behind it. TRBV21-1 represents a pseudogene. The CDR3 sequence is 19 residues long. CDR3 nucleotides: TGTGCCAGCAGCAAAGAGACGGCCCACCCGTACAGGGGGCTCACTGAAGCTTTCTTT. It is translated as CASSKETAHPYRGLTEAFF.

A word on this clone: This same CDR3 is encoded by further DNA sequences in the sample. The chain combines TRBV5-1 with TRBJ2-1; a possible D gene is TRBD1 (6 bases). The length of the CDR3 is 12 residues. The germline V and J ends were trimmed by 4 bases and 7 bases, with 9 bases remaining between them. Germline loops: CDR1 SGHRS, CDR2 YFSETQ. The CDR3 protein is CASSLQGNEQFF. DNA of the CDR3: TGCGCCAGCAGCCTACAGGGTAATGAGCAGTTCTTC.

J is TRBJ2-7 and V is TRBV6-5; TRBD2 matches at 10 bases. V gave up 5 bases and J gave up 4 bases; unmatched junction bases: 8. Germline lookup yields CDR1 MNHEY and CDR2 SVGAGI. The CDR3 contains 15 residues. The CDR3 sequence is CASSRGRTSGYEQYF. In nucleotides, the CDR3 is TGTGCCAGCAGTCGGGGGAGGACTAGCGGATACGAGCAGTACTTC.

This clone was picked up a small number of times. The V and J genes are TRBV6-1 and TRBJ1-2; 9 bases match TRBD1. This CDR3 has 15 amino acids. V shed 1 base, J shed 4 bases, and the junction held 4 bases outside the gene matches. From germline, CDR1 is MNHNS and CDR2 SASEGT. The CDR3 nucleotides are TGTGCCAGCAGTGAAGGGACAGGGGCAGGCTATGGCTACACCTTC. Encoded protein: CASSEGTGAGYGYTF.

The rearrangement joins TRBV14 to TRBJ2-7; TRBD1 agrees at 7 bases. The V segment lost 0 bases and the J segment 0 bases; nucleotides outside the gene matches: 2. Germline CDR1 and CDR2: SGHDN and FVKESK. CDR3 length: 15 amino acids. The CDR3 region is CASSQDRGYSYEQYF. In DNA form, the CDR3 reads TGTGCCAGCAGCCAAGACAGGGGGTACTCCTACGAGCAGTACTTC.

This clone showed up just a few times. The chain employs TRBV29-1 and TRBJ2-3, with TRBD1 as a possible D gene (6 bases). Germline lookup yields CDR1 SQVTM and CDR2 ANQGSEA. The CDR3 runs to 14 residues. Trimming pared 7 bases from V and 2 bases from J, leaving 16 bases between. CDR3 sequence: CSADHGQNTDTQYF. The DNA of the CDR3 is TGCAGCGCCGACCACGGACAGAACACAGATACGCAGTATTTT.